This record covers a single T cell receptor beta chain. These data belong to a study of blood T cell repertoires in COVID-19. Study information: From the United States, Italy and Spain came samples of acute and convalescent COVID-19. Nucleic acid was either cDNA or gDNA, and it came from T cells, B-cell-depleted T cells, or PBMCs.

Methods used by the authors: Nucleated cell number was recorded as an estimate derived from reference gene primer amplification. The method was immunoSEQ multiplex PCR; TCRdb's version includes in-frame clones alone and lacks a portion of them. The DNA gave D and trimming, while V, J and clone size come from that table. Seen here are approximately 190,000 clones, 84% observed once, and the top ten hold about 20%. Per the germline V gene, CDR1 is MNHEY and CDR2 is SVGAGI. This CDR3 is 14 amino acids long. With V trimmed by 7 bases and J by 5 bases, 8 bases remained unmatched. The receptor was isolated from a human donor in a cohort sampled during active COVID-19. This chain joins TRBV6-5 and TRBJ1-5; 7 positions agree with TRBD1. The sequencing input was peripheral blood. The CDR3 reads CASTGEGAHQPQHF. CDR3 in DNA: TGTGCCAGCACCGGAGAGGGGGCGCATCAGCCCCAGCATTTT.